The 7 T cell receptor beta chains reported below all come from one sample, sequenced in a study of persistence of HIV-infected CD4 T cells. Stimulation used about 9.2 ug/mL lysate from CMV-infected fibroblasts. Sorted nonresponding memory CD4+ T cells were CD40L-negative, CD69-negative, CD45RO-high. Their cognate antigens are unknown. The libraries were made with immunoSEQ version 4 in survey mode. Some clones are missing from TCRdb's copy, which holds only in-frame ones; the method was immunoSEQ multiplex PCR. The data hold approximately 31,000 clones, with 82% observed a single time. Source: CD4+ T cells sorted from PBMCs after approximately 18-hour stimulation, taken from a patient who received antiretroviral therapy. The origin of the receptors is an adult woman with HIV who was CMV-seropositive.

The chain carries TRBV5-6 and TRBJ2-7, with TRBD2 as a possible D gene (5 bases). Between the trimmed V and J ends, which lost 0 bases and 6 bases, there was a span of 19 bases. Per the germline V gene, CDR1 is SGHDT and CDR2 is YYEEEE. The length of the CDR3 is 16 residues. CDR3 bases: TGTGCCAGCAGCTTGGAGCGAGGACTCTTCCGTGGCGAGCAGTACTTC. Translation gives CASSLERGLFRGEQYF.

In this sample, this clone turned up once. V and J are TRBV5-1 and TRBJ1-2, with D unclear. Trimming took off 0 bases at V and 6 bases at J, with 6 bases between the two ends. Germline V gives CDR1 SGHRS, CDR2 YFSETQ. This CDR3 contains 12 residues. The CDR3: CASSLAGDGYTF. CDR3 DNA: TGCGCCAGCAGCTTGGCTGGCGATGGCTACACCTTC.

The chain carries TRBV24-1 and TRBJ1-1; D not certain. The CDR3 runs to 13 residues. Trimming removed 9 bases from V and 1 base from J, with 11 bases in between. CDR1 KGHDR and CDR2 SFDVKD come from the germline V gene. The CDR3 protein is CATSMAENTEAFF. The CDR3 bases are TGTGCCACCTCCATGGCGGAGAACACTGAAGCTTTCTTT.

V usage is TRBV28 and J usage is TRBJ1-1; D remains unclear. Germline CDR1 and CDR2: MDHEN and SYDVKM. The CDR3 runs to 14 residues. Trimming shortened V by 1 base and J by 1 base, and 7 bases separated the two germline ends. CDR3: CASSLSPPNTEAFF. CDR3 in DNA: TGTGCCAGCAGTTTATCCCCGCCGAACACTGAAGCTTTCTTT.

The chain's CDR3 is CASEEGTEKLFF. The CDR3 DNA follows: TGTGCCAGCGAGGAGGGTACTGAAAAACTGTTTTTT. The rearrangement links TRBV2 to TRBJ1-4; D remains ambiguous. The CDR3 contains 12 residues. Germline V lookup: CDR1 SNHLY, CDR2 FYNNEI. V was clipped by 8 bases and J by 7 bases, with 11 bases between them.

The chain carries TRBV7-3 and TRBJ2-2; perhaps TRBD2 as D (6 bases). Trimming cost V 5 bases and J 2 bases, with 15 bases left between them. Germline V gene lookup returns CDR1 SGHTA and CDR2 FQGTGA. The CDR3 runs 16 residues. As DNA, the CDR3 is TGTGCCAGCAGCCCCTCCCGTGCGGGAAACACCGGGGAGCTGTTTTTT. As protein: CASSPSRAGNTGELFF.

The CDR3 reads CASSLGGQLLPYEQYF. CDR3 DNA sequence: TGTGCCAGCAGCTTGGGGGGACAGCTCCTCCCTTACGAGCAGTACTTC. This chain connects TRBV5-4 to TRBJ2-7; 7 bases map to TRBD1. Losses at the gene ends were 0 bases for V and 4 bases for J; bases not matched to a gene: 10. The CDR3 length is 16 residues. The germline gives CDR1 SGHNT, CDR2 YYREEE (reference sequence). The full variable domain, completed using reference TRBV5-4 and TRBJ2-7, is ETGVTQSPTHLIKTRGQQVTLRCSSQSGHNTVSWYQQALGQGPQFIFQYYREEENGRGNFPPRFSGLQFPNYSSELNVNALELDDSALYLCASSLGGQLLPYEQYFGPGTRLTVT.